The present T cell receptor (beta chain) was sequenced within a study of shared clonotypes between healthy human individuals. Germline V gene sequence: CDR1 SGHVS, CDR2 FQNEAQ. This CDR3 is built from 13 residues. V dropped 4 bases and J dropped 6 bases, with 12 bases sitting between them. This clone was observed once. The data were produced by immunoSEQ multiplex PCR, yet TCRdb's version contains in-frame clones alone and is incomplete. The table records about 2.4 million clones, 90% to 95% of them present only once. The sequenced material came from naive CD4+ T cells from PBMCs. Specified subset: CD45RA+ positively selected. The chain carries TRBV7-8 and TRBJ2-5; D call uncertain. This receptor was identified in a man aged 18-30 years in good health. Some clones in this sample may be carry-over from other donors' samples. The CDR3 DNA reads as TGTGCCAGCAGCTCGCCCGGGCCGCAGACCCAGTACTTC. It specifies CASSSPGPQTQYF. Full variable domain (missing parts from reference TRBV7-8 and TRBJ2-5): GAGVSQSPRYKVAKRGQDVALRCDPISGHVSLFWYQQALGQGPEFLTYFQNEAQLDKSGLPSDRFFAERPEGSVSTLKIQRTQQEDSAVYLCASSSPGPQTQYFGPGTRLLVL.